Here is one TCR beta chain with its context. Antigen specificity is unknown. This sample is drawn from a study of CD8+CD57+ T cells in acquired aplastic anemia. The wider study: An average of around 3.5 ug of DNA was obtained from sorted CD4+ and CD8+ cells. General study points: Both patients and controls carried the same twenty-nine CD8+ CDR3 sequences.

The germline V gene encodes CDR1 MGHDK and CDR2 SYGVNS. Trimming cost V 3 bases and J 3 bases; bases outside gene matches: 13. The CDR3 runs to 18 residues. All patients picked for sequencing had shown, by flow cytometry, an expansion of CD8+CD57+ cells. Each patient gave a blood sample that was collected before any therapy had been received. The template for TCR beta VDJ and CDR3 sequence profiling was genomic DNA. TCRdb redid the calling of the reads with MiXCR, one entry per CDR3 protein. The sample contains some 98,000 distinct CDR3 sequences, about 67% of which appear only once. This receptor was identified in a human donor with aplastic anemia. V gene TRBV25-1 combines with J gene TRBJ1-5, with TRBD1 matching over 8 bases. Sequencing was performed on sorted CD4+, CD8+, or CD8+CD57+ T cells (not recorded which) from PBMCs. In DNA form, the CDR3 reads TGTGCCAGCAGTGAGAATCAGGGGGCTGCCTTAGACAATCAGCCCCAGCATTTT. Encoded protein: CASSENQGAALDNQPQHF.